This T cell receptor beta chain originates from a study of CD8+ T cells in alopecia areata. In each case, RNA was isolated and then reverse transcribed into cDNA as the sequencing template. Method: immunoSEQ multiplex PCR; TCRdb's copy keeps in-frame clones and lacks some. Of fewer than 250,000 clones listed, approximately 47% are singletons. Points on this clone: The target antigen is unknown.

The CDR3 is 13 residues long. Per the germline V gene, CDR1 is SGHTA and CDR2 is FQGNSA. V was trimmed by 6 bases and J by 6 bases, leaving 13 bases between them. Treatment noted: oral pan-JAK inhibitor, 5-10 mg twice daily. Sampling of alopecia areata patients yielded lesional scalp punch biopsies as well as peripheral blood. Notes on the study in general: Relative to normal scalp, lesional scalp, especially alopecia totalis/universalis, showed higher clonality.

This TCR was sampled from a human donor with alopecia areata. The chain recombines TRBV7-2 with TRBJ2-3; maybe TRBD2 (5 bases). The starting material was CD4+ T cells sorted from blood, obtained at roughly week 36, from a patient treated with tofacitinib. The CDR3 bases are TGTGCCAGCAGTTTGGAAAGGAGGGATACGCAGTATTTT. Protein: CASSLERRDTQYF.